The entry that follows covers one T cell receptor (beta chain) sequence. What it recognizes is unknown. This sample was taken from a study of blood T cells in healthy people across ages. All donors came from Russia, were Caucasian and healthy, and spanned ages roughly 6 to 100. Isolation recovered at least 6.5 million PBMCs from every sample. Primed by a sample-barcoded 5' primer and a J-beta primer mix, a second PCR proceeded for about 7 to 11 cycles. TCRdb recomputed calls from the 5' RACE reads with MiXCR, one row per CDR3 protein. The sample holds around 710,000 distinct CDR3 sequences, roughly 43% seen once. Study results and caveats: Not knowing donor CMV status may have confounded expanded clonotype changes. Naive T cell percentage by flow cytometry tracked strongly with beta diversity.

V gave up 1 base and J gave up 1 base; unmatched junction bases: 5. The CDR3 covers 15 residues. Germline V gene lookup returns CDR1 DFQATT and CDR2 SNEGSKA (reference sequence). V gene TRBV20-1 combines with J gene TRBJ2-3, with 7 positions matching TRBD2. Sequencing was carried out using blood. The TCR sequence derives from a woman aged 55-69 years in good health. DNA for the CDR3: TGCAGTGCTAGAGCCAGCGGGGTACGCACAGATACGCAGTATTTT. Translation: CSARASGVRTDTQYF.